The 17 T cell receptor beta chains reported below all come from one sample, sequenced in a study of cytomegalovirus exposure and HLA in healthy donors. This PCR relied on a set of 60 Vbeta primers and 13 Jbeta primers. Sequenced by immunoSEQ multiplex PCR; TCRdb stores in-frame clones only, minus some. The data hold approximately 140,000 clones, with roughly 76% observed a single time. Source material: PBMCs. The source is a man younger than 30 in good health and CMV-seronegative.

This chain links TRBV29-1 with TRBJ2-2; perhaps TRBD1 as D (6 bases). V shed 5 bases and J shed 6 bases, with 16 bases lying between them. Germline CDR1 and CDR2: SQVTM and ANQGSEA. This CDR3 region has 14 residues. CDR3 sequence: CSVPGQLPPGELFF. CDR3 DNA: TGCAGCGTTCCCGGACAGTTGCCTCCCGGGGAGCTGTTTTTT.

This clone was seen only a few times. The CDR3: CASSLYRAVLNTEAFF. The DNA for the CDR3 is TGTGCCAGCAGCTTGTACAGGGCCGTGCTAAACACTGAAGCTTTCTTT. The V call is TRBV5-8, the J call TRBJ1-1; tentatively, D is TRBD1 (6 bases). CDR1 is SGHTS and CDR2 is YDEGEE in the germline V gene. This CDR3 comprises 16 residues. V lost 1 base, J lost 2 bases, and 15 bases lay in between.

V and J are TRBV6-1 and TRBJ2-5; D might be TRBD2 (6 bases). V lost 9 bases to trimming and J lost 4 bases, with 12 bases between them. From germline, CDR1 is MNHNS and CDR2 SASEGT. The CDR3 consists of 12 residues. The CDR3 bases are TGTGCCAGTGACGGGGGTCCAGAGACCCAGTACTTC. Translation gives CASDGGPETQYF.

DNA of the CDR3: TGTGCCAGCAGTGAAGGGTGGAGGGGCACTGAAGCTTTCTTT. Protein sequence: CASSEGWRGTEAFF. The V and J genes are TRBV6-1 and TRBJ1-1; tentatively, D is TRBD1 (5 bases). The CDR3 runs 14 residues. Germline loops: CDR1 MNHNS, CDR2 SASEGT. Trimming left V 1 base short and J 4 bases short, with 10 bases between.

The V gene is TRBV4-1, the J gene TRBJ1-4; the match to TRBD1 covers 9 bases. With 3 bases clipped from V and 8 bases from J, the junction kept 16 bases outside the gene matches. CDR3 length: 18 amino acids. Germline assignment: CDR1 MGHRA and CDR2 YSYEKL. CDR3: CASSHIGTGTGLREKLFF. The CDR3 DNA follows: TGCGCCAGCAGCCACATCGGGACCGGGACAGGGCTTCGGGAAAAACTGTTTTTT.

The chain couples TRBV18 to TRBJ1-2; TRBD1 agrees at 10 bases. CDR3 size: 15 residues. With V trimmed by 2 bases and J by 4 bases, 4 bases remained unmatched. Germline loops: CDR1 KGHSH, CDR2 LQKENI. As DNA, the CDR3 is TGTGCCAGCTCACCAGGACAGGGGGTTGGCTATGGCTACACCTTC. Protein product: CASSPGQGVGYGYTF.

As concerns this clone: The sample holds other DNA sequences that translate to the same CDR3. This sequence joins TRBV19 and TRBJ1-2, with no clear D. V dropped 3 bases and J dropped 8 bases, with 13 bases sitting between them. Germline CDR1 is LNHDA and CDR2 is SQIVND (reference sequence). This CDR3 is built from 13 residues. The CDR3 loop reads CASSIPGVGGYTF. Written as DNA, the CDR3 is TGTGCCAGTAGTATCCCCGGGGTAGGCGGCTACACCTTC.

This chain uses TRBV9 with TRBJ1-2; 8 bases line up with TRBD1. Trimming cost V 0 bases and J 6 bases; bases outside gene matches: 10. CDR3 size: 16 residues. Germline CDR1 reads SGDLS; CDR2 reads YYNGEE. The CDR3 DNA reads TGTGCCAGCAGCGTAGGTGGGACAGGCTTACCCGATGGCTACACCTTC. Residues: CASSVGGTGLPDGYTF.

The rearrangement links TRBV30 to TRBJ1-4, with D maybe TRBD1 (5 bases). The CDR3 runs 15 residues. Trimming took off 3 bases at V and 7 bases at J, with 18 bases between the two ends. CDR1 is GTSNPN, CDR2 SVGIG, per germline (reference sequence). The CDR3 DNA sequence: TGTGCCTGGAGCGGGTGGGGCAGAAGGTCTGAAAAACTGTTTTTT. This codes for CAWSGWGRRSEKLFF. The full variable domain, rest sourced from reference TRBV30 and TRBJ1-4, is SQTIHQWPATLVQPVGSPLSLECTVEGTSNPNLYWYRQAAGRGLQLLFYSVGIGQISSEVPQNLSASRPQDRQFILSSKKLLLSDSGFYLCAWSGWGRRSEKLFFGSGTQLSVL.

V and J are TRBV6-1 and TRBJ1-1; perhaps TRBD1 as D (6 bases). V lost 0 bases and J lost 6, with 14 bases in between. CDR3 length: 15 residues. Germline values: CDR1 MNHNS, CDR2 SASEGT. The CDR3 protein is CASSEAWGPSSEAFF. CDR3 bases: TGTGCCAGCAGTGAAGCTTGGGGGCCTTCTTCTGAAGCTTTCTTT.

This clone was seen a handful of times. V is TRBV7-9 and J is TRBJ2-5; a possible D gene is TRBD2 (5 bases). The CDR3 covers 14 residues. Per germline, CDR1 SEHNR and CDR2 FQNEAQ (reference sequence). The ends were cut back, 1 base at V and 3 bases at J, with 9 bases in the middle. The CDR3 sequence is CASSLGSGEETQYF. The DNA for the CDR3 is TGTGCCAGCAGCTTAGGCAGCGGCGAAGAGACCCAGTACTTC.

This sequence joins TRBV7-8 and TRBJ2-1; tentatively, D is TRBD1 (7 bases). V dropped 3 bases and J dropped 3 bases, with 15 bases sitting between them. The CDR3 sequence is 16 residues long. Germline loops: CDR1 SGHVS, CDR2 FQNEAQ. This chain's CDR3 is CASSLGGGGYYNEQFF. As DNA, the CDR3 is TGTGCCAGCAGCTTGGGCGGAGGGGGCTACTACAATGAGCAGTTCTTC.

The rearrangement uses TRBV28 and TRBJ2-7; TRBD1 matches 7 bases. Germline CDR1 is MDHEN and CDR2 is SYDVKM. This CDR3 is built from 15 residues. V lost 4 bases and J lost 4; bases outside the gene matches: 10. CDR3 DNA: TGTGCCAGCAGTTCAGGGACAGTCGATCGGTACGAGCAGTACTTC. Translated, it gives CASSSGTVDRYEQYF.

This clone is a singleton in its sample. V usage is TRBV6-5 and J usage is TRBJ2-5; 7 bases line up with TRBD2. The CDR3 is 14 residues long. CDR1 MNHEY and CDR2 SVGAGI come from the germline V gene. J lost 5 bases, V lost 2 bases, and 5 bases had no gene match. Here the CDR3 reads CASSYMDGRETQYF. In DNA, the CDR3 is TGTGCCAGCAGTTACATGGACGGGAGGGAGACCCAGTACTTC.

The genes are TRBV10-3 and TRBJ2-7; 7 bases are a match to TRBD2. The germline gives CDR1 ENHRY, CDR2 SYGVKD. The length of the CDR3 is 19 residues. With 7 bases clipped from V and 2 bases from J, the junction kept 23 bases outside the gene matches. In DNA, the CDR3 is TGTGCCATCAATGGGGGAGGGAAGGTCGGTTTGCGGGTAACCTACGAGCAGTACTTC. This gives the protein CAINGGGKVGLRVTYEQYF.

This sequence joins TRBV6-1 and TRBJ1-4; 8 nucleotides agree with TRBD1. This CDR3 has 18 residues. Germline lookup yields CDR1 MNHNS and CDR2 SASEGT. Unmatched junction bases numbered 15, after V lost 2 bases and J lost 7 bases. This CDR3 reads CASSEWGITQGGGEKLFF. In nucleotides, the CDR3 is TGTGCCAGCAGTGAATGGGGGATCACACAGGGGGGAGGTGAAAAACTGTTTTTT.

The V and J genes are TRBV11-3 and TRBJ1-2, with D tentatively TRBD1 (6 bases). The germline V and J ends were trimmed by 5 bases and 8 bases, with 24 bases remaining between them. The CDR3 has 16 residues. The germline CDR1 and CDR2 sequences are SGHNT and YENEEA. CDR3 in amino acids: CASSPTVGRGTGGYTF. CDR3 nucleotide sequence: TGTGCCAGCAGCCCTACGGTGGGCAGGGGAACGGGAGGCTACACCTTC.